The clone carrying this TCR beta chain has only a few counts. The CDR3 is made up of 17 amino acids. The V gene end was trimmed by 4 bases and the J gene end by 5 bases; junction bases not matched to a gene: 16. Germline lookup yields CDR1 MGHRA and CDR2 YSYEKL. Measured with immunoSEQ multiplex PCR; TCRdb has only the in-frame clones, and not every one. The sample consists of some 200,000 clones, roughly 85% of them appearing once. The sample is drawn from a study of blood T cell repertoires in COVID-19. Material for sequencing was peripheral blood. The genes are TRBV4-1 and TRBJ2-7; 8 positions agree with TRBD1. The sequence came from a woman aged 18-35 years who had recovered from COVID-19. CDR3 nucleotides: TGCGCCAGCAGCCCGGGATTTGCCAGGGGGCGCGTCAACGAGCAGTACTTC. This sequence encodes CASSPGFARGRVNEQYF.